Following are 22 T cell receptor beta chains from one sample sequenced in a study of T cell changes during pregnancy in multiple sclerosis. Clones were sequenced by immunoSEQ multiplex PCR, and TCRdb holds only the in-frame ones, with some missing. The sample lists around 72,000 clones, about 93% occurring once. The material was CD4+ T cells from peripheral blood mononuclear cells, obtained before pregnancy. Every receptor here comes from a female donor with multiple sclerosis, enrolled in a pregnancy study.

The rearrangement links TRBV7-9 to TRBJ1-5; no firm D call. The CDR3 sequence is 16 residues long. Between the trimmed V and J ends, which lost 1 base and 2 bases, there was a span of 12 bases. The V gene's germline CDR1 is SEHNR and CDR2 FQNEAQ (reference sequence). CDR3 sequence: CASSLETGRGNQPQHF. In nucleotides, the CDR3 is TGTGCCAGCAGCTTAGAGACGGGGAGAGGCAATCAGCCCCAGCATTTT.

This rearrangement joins TRBV7-8 to TRBJ2-1, with D possibly being TRBD2 (6 bases). CDR3 length: 12 amino acids. Trimming stripped 0 bases from V and 12 bases from J, with 9 bases between. The V gene's germline CDR1 is SGHVS and CDR2 FQNEAQ. This CDR3 is CASSLAAGRQFF. CDR3 bases: TGTGCCAGCAGCTTAGCGGCGGGAAGGCAGTTCTTC.

The gene calls are TRBV6-5 and TRBJ2-1; D call uncertain. CDR1 and CDR2 from the germline V gene are MNHEY and SVGAGI. V was clipped by 4 bases and J by 8 bases, with 9 bases between them. CDR3 size: 12 residues. CDR3: CASSSRRDEQFF. DNA of the CDR3: TGTGCCAGCAGTTCGAGACGGGATGAGCAGTTCTTC.

This clone was seen only a few times. J is TRBJ1-1 and V is TRBV19; unclear D gene. The ends were cut back, 4 bases at V and 0 bases at J, with 6 bases in the middle. This CDR3 spans 13 amino acids. Germline values: CDR1 LNHDA, CDR2 SQIVND (reference sequence). The CDR3 reads CASSTGVNTEAFF. CDR3 nucleotide sequence: TGTGCCAGTAGTACCGGGGTGAACACTGAAGCTTTCTTT.

The V gene is TRBV27, the J gene TRBJ2-7, with TRBD2 identical over 8 bases. The CDR3 extends over 16 amino acids. In germline, CDR1 is MNHEY, CDR2 SMNVEV (reference sequence). J gave up 4 bases and V 4 bases, and 12 bases lay outside the gene matches. CDR3 amino acids: CASSSWAGGGSYEQYF. CDR3 sequence (DNA): TGTGCCAGCAGTTCTTGGGCGGGAGGAGGTTCTTACGAGCAGTACTTC.

This clone is a singleton in its sample. The chain joins TRBV2 to TRBJ2-1; TRBD2 matches at 13 bases. CDR3 length: 12 amino acids. Germline values: CDR1 SNHLY, CDR2 FYNNEI. J lost 16 bases, V lost 5 bases, and 5 bases had no gene match. CDR3 protein: CASSTGTSGDFF. The DNA for the CDR3 is TGTGCCAGCAGTACTGGGACTAGCGGGGACTTCTTC.

This chain uses TRBV9 with TRBJ1-6; TRBD1 matches at 7 bases. This CDR3 region has 14 residues. Germline V gives CDR1 SGDLS, CDR2 YYNGEE. The V segment lost 0 bases and the J segment 11 bases; nucleotides outside the gene matches: 5. The CDR3 region has the DNA TGTGCCAGCAGCGTAGAAGGGGGCGCGGCACCCCTCCACTTT. It yields the protein CASSVEGGAAPLHF.

The gene calls are TRBV5-6 and TRBJ2-5; D uncertain. The V gene's germline CDR1 is SGHDT and CDR2 YYEEEE. The germline V and J ends were trimmed by 3 bases and 1 base, with 10 bases remaining between them. The CDR3 length is 14 residues. CDR3 bases: TGTGCCAGCAGCTACTTCGGGTCCCAAGAGACCCAGTACTTC. This sequence encodes CASSYFGSQETQYF.

This chain links TRBV11-3 with TRBJ1-6; D call uncertain. Germline V gene lookup returns CDR1 SGHNT and CDR2 YENEEA. This CDR3 region has 15 residues. The V end lost 7 bases, the J end lost 5 bases, and 15 bases lay between the germline ends. The CDR3 sequence: CASTSKGGNNSPLHF. As DNA, the CDR3 is TGTGCCAGCACCTCTAAGGGCGGGAATAATTCACCCCTCCACTTT.

The chain carries TRBV9 and TRBJ1-2, with D tentatively TRBD1 (6 bases). The germline V gene encodes CDR1 SGDLS and CDR2 YYNGEE. The germline V and J ends were trimmed by 0 bases and 3 bases, with 12 bases remaining between them. This CDR3 region has 15 residues. As DNA, the CDR3 is TGTGCCAGCAGCGTAGCTACAGGGCTAGACTATGGCTACACCTTC. Its protein product is CASSVATGLDYGYTF.

The chain combines TRBV19 with TRBJ2-3; D possibly corresponds to TRBD2 (6 bases). The germline V and J ends were trimmed by 4 bases and 0 bases, with 11 bases remaining between them. The CDR3 is made up of 15 amino acids. CDR1 and CDR2 (germline): LNHDA, SQIVND (reference sequence). CDR3 region: CASSTLAGSTDTQYF. CDR3 DNA: TGTGCCAGTAGTACCTTGGCGGGGAGCACAGATACGCAGTATTTT.

The chain has TRBV7-2 and TRBJ1-2, with D maybe TRBD1 (5 bases). This CDR3 is 14 amino acids long. The germline V and J ends were trimmed by 4 bases and 4 bases, with 13 bases remaining between them. Germline V gene lookup returns CDR1 SGHTA and CDR2 FQGNSA. In DNA, the CDR3 is TGTGCCAGCAGCTACAAGGGGATGACCTATGGCTACACCTTC. Protein sequence: CASSYKGMTYGYTF.

The genes are TRBV15 and TRBJ2-5; 7 bases agree with TRBD1. V lost 8 bases and J lost 4; bases outside the gene matches: 13. This CDR3 comprises 15 residues. Per germline, CDR1 LNHNV and CDR2 YYDKDF (reference sequence). The CDR3 reads CATGESTGRGETQYF. CDR3 sequence (DNA): TGTGCCACCGGCGAATCGACAGGGAGAGGAGAGACCCAGTACTTC.

V gene TRBV9 combines with J gene TRBJ1-5; D is perhaps TRBD1 (5 bases). CDR3 length equals 15 residues. V lost 4 bases and J lost 7, with 18 bases in between. CDR1 and CDR2 (germline): SGDLS, YYNGEE. The CDR3 DNA reads TGTGCCAGCAGCCCCAGACCCAACCGGGGGCAGCCCCAGCATTTT. Protein: CASSPRPNRGQPQHF.

CDR3 sequence (DNA): TGTGCCAGCAGCGTAGAAGCCCTAGGAAGCTACGAGCAGTACTTC. Protein: CASSVEALGSYEQYF. The chain has TRBV9 and TRBJ2-7; D is unclear. Deletions cut 0 bases from V and 3 bases from J, with 13 bases between. Per the germline V gene, CDR1 is SGDLS and CDR2 is YYNGEE. The CDR3 is 15 residues long. Together with reference TRBV9 and TRBJ2-7, the CDR3 gives the full variable domain: DSGVTQTPKHLITATGQRVTLRCSPRSGDLSVYWYQQSLDQGLQFLIQYYNGEERAKGNILERFSAQQFPDLHSELNLSSLELGDSALYFCASSVEALGSYEQYFGPGTRLTVT.

The V gene is TRBV18, the J gene TRBJ2-7, with 7 positions matching TRBD1. The CDR3 sequence is 15 residues long. Germline V CDR1 and CDR2: KGHSH, LQKENI. V lost 5 bases to trimming and J lost 3 bases; unmatched junction nucleotides: 10. The CDR3 protein is CASSTRQGKIYEQYF. CDR3 DNA sequence: TGTGCCAGCTCAACAAGACAGGGTAAGATCTACGAGCAGTACTTC.

The rearrangement uses TRBV4-3 and TRBJ1-5; D ambiguous. Trimming removed 2 bases at V and 3 bases at J, with 11 bases between. CDR3 length equals 15 residues. The V gene's germline CDR1 is LGHNA and CDR2 YSLEER. The CDR3 is CASSQSQDPNQPQHF. CDR3 sequence (DNA): TGCGCCAGCAGCCAATCTCAGGATCCCAATCAGCCCCAGCATTTT.

The chain recombines TRBV28 with TRBJ1-2; D gene uncertain. Germline CDR1 reads MDHEN; CDR2 reads SYDVKM. Trimming took 2 bases from V and 6 from J, leaving 10 bases between them. CDR3 length equals 13 residues. CDR3 region: CASSLVSENGYTF. DNA of the CDR3: TGTGCCAGCAGTTTAGTGAGTGAAAATGGCTACACCTTC.

The V gene is TRBV19, the J gene TRBJ2-3, with a possible D match to TRBD2 (5 bases). The germline V and J ends were trimmed by 3 bases and 1 base, with 11 bases remaining between them. The CDR3 runs to 15 residues. Germline V gives CDR1 LNHDA, CDR2 SQIVND (reference sequence). DNA of the CDR3: TGTGCCAGTAGTATGTCTGGTAGCGGCACAGATACGCAGTATTTT. Its protein is CASSMSGSGTDTQYF.

The chain joins TRBV4-2 to TRBJ1-2; D possibly corresponds to TRBD1 (5 bases). The CDR3 contains 16 residues. Looked up from germline, CDR1 is LGHNA and CDR2 is YNFKEQ. Trimming removed 4 bases from V and 1 base from J, with 16 bases in between. CDR3 loop: CASSPTGRTVNYGYTF. The CDR3 DNA sequence: TGTGCCAGCAGCCCCACAGGACGGACGGTTAACTATGGCTACACCTTC.

V gene TRBV29-1 combines with J gene TRBJ2-3; 8 bases fit TRBD1. The CDR3 has 15 amino acids. Germline V CDR1 and CDR2: SQVTM, ANQGSEA. The V gene end was trimmed by 7 bases and the J gene end by 2 bases; junction bases not matched to a gene: 11. The CDR3: CSAQGRDRNTDTQYF. The CDR3 nucleotides are TGCAGCGCCCAGGGCCGGGACAGGAACACAGATACGCAGTATTTT.

The count of this clone is one. The gene calls are TRBV5-1 and TRBJ1-1; weak D call: TRBD1 (6 bases). Between the trimmed V and J ends, which lost 2 bases and 1 base, there was a span of 12 bases. The CDR3 length is 15 residues. Germline V gene lookup returns CDR1 SGHRS and CDR2 YFSETQ. In nucleotides, the CDR3 is TGCGCCAGCAGCTTCCGAGGGGGAGAGAACACTGAAGCTTTCTTT. Protein sequence: CASSFRGGENTEAFF. Combining the CDR3 with reference TRBV5-1 and TRBJ1-1 gives the whole variable domain KAGVTQTPRYLIKTRGQQVTLSCSPISGHRSVSWYQQTPGQGLQFLFEYFSETQRNKGNFPGRFSGRQFSNSRSEMNVSTLELGDSALYLCASSFRGGENTEAFFGQGTRLTVV.